This TCR beta chain was profiled in a study of cytomegalovirus exposure and HLA in healthy donors (dated by TCRdb to the late 2010s). Broadly, across the study: According to an earlier analysis of 587 of the donors, about 170 million T cells yielded 90 million to 130 million unique TCR beta sequences and approximately 280 Gb of sequence data. About 310 gigabases of sequencing data and tens of millions of unique TCR sequences were included in an early release covering roughly 600 HLA-typed donors. The later analysis used no new phenotypic data to find candidate immune exposures, relying instead on TCR beta sequences and their occurrence across donors. The study profiled the T cell repertoires of about 720 subjects by immunosequencing and related them to cytomegalovirus serostatus. Donor age, sex, ethnicity and CMV serostatus were compiled together with the repertoire data. The genetic ancestry cluster associated with self-reported Caucasian donors included 80% to 90% of the 350 to 500 genotyped donors. To study patterns of TCR occurrence, a later analysis re-analyzed previously published TCR beta repertoires from around 660 donors and added high-resolution HLA genotyping. Roughly five DR-DQ haplotypes were handled as single units for association and clustering because linkage in the cohort was strong. All discovery cohort repertoires had been generated on a single sequencing platform. The number of typed donors differed by locus: about 629-640 for A, B, C, DRB1 and DQB1; approximately 520 for DQA1; fewer than 610 for DPA1; and some 470 for DPB1. The aim of the study was to test whether cataloging public T cell receptors could identify signatures of past pathogen exposure. Class I and class II HLA loci were covered by the typing at four-digit resolution. In addition to the first cohort of about 650 subjects, a separate validation cohort of 130 or so different subjects was used. Among 300 to 500 genotyped donors of the cohort, an average of roughly 230,000 unique TCR beta nucleotide sequences was sequenced per donor, of which about 20% were non-productive. High-throughput TCR immunosequencing, statistical association of individual TCRs with disease status, and machine learning were combined to predict cytomegalovirus infection status. To decide whether each TCR beta V gene segment behaved as functional or pseudogenic, an earlier analysis of some 600 of the donors relied on high-throughput TCR beta sequencing. A later genetic analysis used genome-wide SNP genotypes for about 65% of the roughly 670 donors, treating that subset as a discovery cohort. General conclusions and limits of the study: Because HLA typing was unavailable for some donors at each locus, only the typed subset was used in association tests. The classifier was reported to diagnose cytomegalovirus status with high specificity and sensitivity in both the original and validation cohorts. The authors suggested that the approach could potentially be generalized to other disease states and immunological phenotypes. In an earlier analysis of around 600 of the donors, most TCR beta V segments were observed in productive rearrangements about 87% or about 30% of the time, broadly matching IMGT annotations. The study gave a list of some 150 TCR beta chains associated with cytomegalovirus. This cohort had only TCR beta chains sequenced, and the lack of alpha or paired-chain data limited which features could be detected. A few of the identified cytomegalovirus-associated TCR beta chains were confirmed in vitro to be specific for cytomegalovirus antigens. Because counts were too low, seventeen rarely observed V segments, including chromosome 9 orphons, were left out of the earlier analysis of several hundred of the donors. At a false discovery rate of 0.05, a later analysis linked approximately 18,000 TCR beta sequences to specific HLA alleles. In a later analysis, TCR association rates were found to vary across HLA loci, with the most associated TCRs seen for DRB1 alleles and the fewest for HLA-C alleles. Correlated functional status among segregating V segments might be attributable to linkage disequilibrium, but an unknown experimental factor could not be ruled out. A later analysis found that most CMV-associated TCR beta chains appeared HLA-restricted, with HLA associations seemingly driven largely by CMV exposure. The presence/absence analyses assumed that sequencing depth was roughly uniform across donors, and that assumption may not be true. A group of highly shared sequence variants was considered likely to be a technical artifact of the sequencing pipeline. Because the 87-base-pair reads could not distinguish some IMGT-functional V segments, including TRBV6-2 and TRBV6-3, those segments were excluded. Most TCR sequences were seen in very few donors, while some public TCRs were found in many individuals. A later genetic analysis reported fewer N-insertions in productive TCRs among donors in an Asian-associated ancestry cluster than the roughly 690-donor mean. For the cohort, immune exposure information was limited to CMV serostatus. A further reported finding was that TCR beta sequences accurately predicted the HLA-A and HLA-B alleles for most subjects in the first cohort. In a later analysis, HLA-associated TCR beta chains were found to be more clonally expanded and to have lower generation probabilities than equally common non-associated chains. When HLA alleles, especially DR and DQ, strongly co-occurred, TCR associations were difficult to assign to individual alleles. According to a later analysis, parvovirus B19, influenza, CMV and Epstein-Barr virus appeared linked to several top co-occurrence clusters. In a later genetic analysis, a missense DCLRE1C variant was associated with V-gene and J-gene trimming of TCR beta chains, and the association was replicated in an independent cohort.

Taken from the germline V gene, the CDR1 and CDR2 loops are SNHLY and FYNNEI. The CDR3 contains 13 residues, cysteine and phenylalanine counted. Kept here is only the CDR3 DNA, which spans 39 bases and is read in frame from base 1. Cut back by 4 bases and 3 bases, the V and J ends lie 10 bases apart. With regard to this clone: Its cognate antigen has yet to be identified. The input lacks base qualities; no much larger clone sits a single base away.

The cohort comprised fewer than 750 healthy bone marrow donors. All cohort members were sampled while nominally healthy, although unrecorded immune exposures were likely present. The donor tested CMV seropositive, placing the donor among the 289 seropositive members of the cohort. Each donor provided a peripheral blood sample, and peripheral blood mononuclear cells were used for TCR beta sequencing. The Qiagen DNeasy Blood Extraction Kit was used to extract genomic DNA from the blood cell samples. The library was generated by the immunoSEQ multiplex PCR assay. For the multiplex PCR, a mixture combining 60 forward primers for TCR Vbeta segments and 13 reverse primers for TCR Jbeta segments was used. Amplification of the CDR3 region of rearranged TCR beta genes was performed with a multiplex PCR assay on genomic DNA. The Illumina HiSeq System was used to sequence the amplified TCR beta libraries as 87-base-pair reads. The authors' pipeline ran thus. Across the roughly 700 repertoires, a later analysis counted 78 million or so unique TCR beta chains, approximately 10 million of which were shared by at least two donors. Raw reads were error-corrected and collapsed into unique sequences with a nearest-neighbor algorithm that merged closely related sequences to remove PCR and sequencing errors. To assign V, D and J gene segments, CDR3 sequences were aligned to IMGT reference sequences. Each retained sequence needed at least a six-nucleotide match to both a V gene segment and a J gene segment. A rearrangement was called productive if the CDR3 had no stop codons and remained in frame with V and J, and every other rearrangement was called non-productive. Following IMGT convention, CDR3 was defined as the stretch from the second conserved V-encoded cysteine to the conserved J-encoded phenylalanine. The earlier analysis of some 600 of the donors excluded sequences that lacked an unambiguous match to a single V gene segment. An earlier analysis of approximately 590 of the donors classified V segments as functional when productive rearrangements were above 56.7% and as segregating when the standard deviation between donors was above 5%. A statistical classification framework was developed to diagnose cytomegalovirus status using the catalog of TCR beta chain sequences. V and J gene assignment, in a later analysis, came from comparing TCR nucleotide sequences with IMGT/GENE-DB human TR gene sequences. In a later analysis, CDR3 sequences and most-parsimonious VDJ recombination scenarios were assigned using the TCRdist pipeline. In a later analysis, each TCR beta chain was defined by its CDR3 amino acid sequence together with its V-gene family, and reads without a unique V-gene family were excluded. A later analysis removed 600 or so highly shared, low-generation-probability nucleotide sequences to deal with suspected cross-contamination and a sequencing artifact. In a later analysis, a clonal expansion index for each public chain was calculated from normalized within-repertoire ranks of inferred template counts. In a later analysis, generation probabilities were computed using a VDJ recombination model fitted to out-of-frame rearrangements, and the results were checked against IGoR. A later analysis scored TCR-TCR, TCR-HLA and TCR-CMV co-occurrence with hypergeometric tests, applying a repertoire-size bias correction to TCR pairs. In a later analysis, false discovery rates were estimated by permuting HLA or CMV assignments 20 times. In a later analysis, co-occurring TCRs were grouped with DBSCAN, and TCRdist sequence similarity was added when clustering was performed within HLA-allele-positive subsets. Repertoires with fewer than 30,000 or more than 120,000 public chains, plus five repertoires with anomalous nucleotide sharing, were excluded from co-occurrence clustering. The source is immuneACCESS, and TCRdb retained only in-frame sequences with V and J called. Part of the clones is not carried over; for the studies checked, unresolved V genes explain less than half of this, and the remainder is unexplained. V and J calls and clone size are as listed in that table; D and trimming were resolved from the DNA. The sample table holds 100,000 to 150,000 clones, of which approximately 78% were seen once. The ten largest clones capture roughly 7.8% of the sample.

The chain couples TRBV2 to TRBJ2-7; TRBD2 is a weak D gene call, 6 bases matching. This sequence originates from a woman in her forties or fifties in good health and CMV-seropositive. Sequencing used PBMCs. CDR3 region: CASSVRRDYEQYF. Read as DNA, the sequence is TGTGCCAGCAGTGTGAGGAGGGACTACGAGCAGTACTTC.